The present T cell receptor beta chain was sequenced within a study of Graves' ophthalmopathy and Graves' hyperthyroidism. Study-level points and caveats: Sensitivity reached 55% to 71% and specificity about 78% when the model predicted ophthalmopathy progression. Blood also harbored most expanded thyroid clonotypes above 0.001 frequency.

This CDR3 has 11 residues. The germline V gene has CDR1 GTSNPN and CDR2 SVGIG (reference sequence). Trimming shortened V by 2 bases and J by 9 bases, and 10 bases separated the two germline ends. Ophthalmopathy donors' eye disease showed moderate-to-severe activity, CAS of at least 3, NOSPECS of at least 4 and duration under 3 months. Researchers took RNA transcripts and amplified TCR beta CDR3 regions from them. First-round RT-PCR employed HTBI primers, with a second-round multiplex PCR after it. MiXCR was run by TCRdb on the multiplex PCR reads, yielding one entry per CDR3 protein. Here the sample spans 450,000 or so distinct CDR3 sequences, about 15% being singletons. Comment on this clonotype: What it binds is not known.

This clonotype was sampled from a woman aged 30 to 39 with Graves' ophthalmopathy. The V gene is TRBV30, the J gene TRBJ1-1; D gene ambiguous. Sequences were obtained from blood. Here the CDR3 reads CAWSLQGQAFF. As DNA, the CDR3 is TGTGCCTGGAGTCTACAAGGACAAGCTTTCTTT.